Given below is one TCR beta chain in context. Trimming removed 4 bases from V and 3 bases from J; junction bases left unmatched: 4. The CDR3 is made up of 16 amino acids. CDR1 and CDR2 from the germline V gene are SGHNT and YYREEE (reference sequence). The sample comes from a study of blood T cell repertoires in COVID-19. Background on the study: COVID-19 samples collected from the United States, Italy and Spain covered acute and convalescent phases. PBMCs, B-cell-depleted T cells, or T cells provided the cDNA or gDNA that made up the material.

Per the authors' pipeline: By means of reference gene primer amplification, nucleated cell counts were estimated. This table comes from immunoSEQ multiplex PCR, and its TCRdb copy is limited to in-frame clones, with some not included. The DNA gave D and trimming, while V, J and clone size come from that table. The sample records approximately 300,000 clones, roughly 88% being singletons. The sample comprised peripheral blood. The rearrangement links TRBV5-4 to TRBJ2-1; 13 bases fit TRBD2. The TCR sequence derives from a woman in her fifties or sixties with acute or convalescent COVID-19. Here the CDR3 DNA reads TGTGCCAGCAGCCCAGGGACTAGCGGGAACTACAATGAGCAGTTCTTC. Amino acid sequence: CASSPGTSGNYNEQFF.